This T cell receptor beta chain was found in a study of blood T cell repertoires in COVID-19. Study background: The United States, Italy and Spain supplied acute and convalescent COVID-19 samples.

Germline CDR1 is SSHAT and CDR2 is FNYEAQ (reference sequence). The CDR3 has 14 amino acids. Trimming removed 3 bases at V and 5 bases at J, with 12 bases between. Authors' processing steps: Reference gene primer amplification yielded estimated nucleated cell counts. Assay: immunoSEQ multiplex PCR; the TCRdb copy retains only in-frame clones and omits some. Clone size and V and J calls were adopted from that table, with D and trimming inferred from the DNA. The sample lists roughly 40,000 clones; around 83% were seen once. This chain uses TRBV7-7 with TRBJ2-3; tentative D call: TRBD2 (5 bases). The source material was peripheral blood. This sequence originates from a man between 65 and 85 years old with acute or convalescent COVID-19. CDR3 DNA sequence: TGTGCCAGCAGCTTGGGCCAACGGGGAGATACGCAGTATTTT. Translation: CASSLGQRGDTQYF.